Below are 28 T cell receptor beta chains sequenced from a single sample in a study of blood T cell repertoires in COVID-19. The data were produced by immunoSEQ multiplex PCR, yet TCRdb's version contains in-frame clones alone and is incomplete. This table holds a few hundred thousand clones, almost 90% found once. Sequencing used peripheral blood. These receptors all stem from a woman aged 25-40 years with COVID-19, enrolled during active disease.

V and J are TRBV3-1 (or the pseudogene TRBV3-2) and TRBJ1-2, with TRBD1 matching 7 bases. V dropped 2 bases and J dropped 4; count of bases not matched to a gene: 10. The CDR3 extends over 16 amino acids. Germline-derived CDR1 and CDR2 are LGHDT and YNNKEL (reference sequence). In nucleotides, the CDR3 is TGTGCCAGCAGCCAATCGGAAGGCAGGGGGTTCTATGGCTACACCTTC. Translation gives CASSQSEGRGFYGYTF.

The chain employs TRBV19 and TRBJ2-6; D call uncertain. CDR1 and CDR2 from the germline V gene are LNHDA and SQIVND (reference sequence). This CDR3 has 14 residues. The V and J ends lost 3 bases and 0 bases respectively, with 3 bases between them. CDR3 in DNA: TGTGCCAGTAGTATTATCTCTGGGGCCAACGTCCTGACTTTC. Protein product: CASSIISGANVLTF.

This chain links TRBV5-5 with TRBJ2-7; D might be TRBD1 (5 bases). CDR3 length: 14 amino acids. The germline CDR1 and CDR2 sequences are SGHKS and YYEKEE (reference sequence). The V end lost 1 base, the J end lost 6 bases, and 14 bases lay between the germline ends. CDR3: CASSLFRGPFEQYF. The CDR3, as DNA: TGTGCCAGCAGCTTGTTTAGGGGCCCCTTCGAGCAGTACTTC.

The chain has TRBV11-3 and TRBJ2-2; D ambiguous. Trimming removed 1 base at V and 8 bases at J, with 5 bases between. From germline, CDR1 is SGHNT and CDR2 YENEEA. This CDR3 is built from 12 residues. Here the CDR3 DNA reads TGTGCCAGCAGCTTAGTTCCAGGGGAGCTGTTTTTT. Translation: CASSLVPGELFF.

The chain recombines TRBV5-6 with TRBJ1-1; no reliable D call. Trimming cost V 1 base and J 7 bases, with 11 bases left between them. CDR1 and CDR2 (germline): SGHDT, YYEEEE. The CDR3 spans 13 residues. The CDR3 loop reads CASSLQVGIEAFF. The CDR3 coding sequence is TGTGCCAGCAGCTTGCAGGTTGGCATTGAAGCTTTCTTT.

This clone turned up a few times. V is TRBV29-1 and J is TRBJ2-1; 13 bases line up with TRBD2. The length of the CDR3 is 13 residues. Germline values: CDR1 SQVTM, CDR2 ANQGSEA. The CDR3 region is CSGTSGIYNEQFF. In DNA form, the CDR3 reads TGCAGTGGGACTAGCGGGATCTACAATGAGCAGTTCTTC.

CDR3 region: CASRRTSGIGDEQFF. CDR3 nucleotides: TGTGCCAGCCGGCGGACTAGCGGGATAGGGGATGAGCAGTTCTTC. V usage is TRBV6-5 and J usage is TRBJ2-1; 12 nucleotides agree with TRBD2. CDR3 length equals 15 residues. V lost 8 bases to trimming and J lost 8 bases; unmatched junction nucleotides: 10. Germline V gene data show CDR1 as MNHEY and CDR2 as SVGAGI.

This clone was seen a single time. J is TRBJ1-1 and V is TRBV29-1, with 8 bases that match TRBD1. The CDR3 has 12 amino acids. The trim removed 5 bases at V and 4 bases at J, leaving 3 bases unmatched. CDR1 is SQVTM and CDR2 is ANQGSEA in the germline V gene. The CDR3 DNA reads as TGCAGCGTTTTACAGGGGGTCACTGAAGCTTTCTTT. This codes for CSVLQGVTEAFF.

Only one count was recorded for this clone. The V call is TRBV27, the J call TRBJ2-1, with 9 bases fitting TRBD1. Germline CDR1 is MNHEY and CDR2 is SMNVEV (reference sequence). The CDR3 is 13 amino acids. V gave up 6 bases and J gave up 7 bases; unmatched junction bases: 4. The CDR3 loop reads CASSRTGVNEQFF. Here the CDR3 DNA reads TGTGCCAGCAGCCGGACAGGGGTAAATGAGCAGTTCTTC.

This clone was recorded a few times. The V gene is TRBV2, the J gene TRBJ2-1; the D gene is possibly TRBD2 (5 bases). The CDR3 extends over 11 amino acids. Trimming left V 6 bases short and J 6 bases short, with 6 bases between. Germline CDR1 SNHLY, CDR2 FYNNEI. CDR3 bases: TGTGCCAGCAGGGACTTCAATGAGCAGTTCTTC. This translates into CASRDFNEQFF. Variable domain in full (rest from reference TRBV2 and TRBJ2-1): EPEVTQTPSHQVTQMGQEVILRCVPISNHLYFYWYRQILGQKVEFLVSFYNNEISEKSEIFDDQFSVERPDGSNFTLKIRSTKLEDSAMYFCASRDFNEQFFGPGTRLTVL.

This rearrangement joins TRBV3-1 (or the pseudogene TRBV3-2) to TRBJ2-6, with D uncertain. CDR3 length equals 15 residues. Trimming removed 0 bases from V and 0 bases from J, with 3 bases in between. Germline V CDR1 and CDR2: LGHDT, YNNKEL (reference sequence). This chain's CDR3 is CASSQDNSGANVLTF. CDR3 DNA sequence: TGTGCCAGCAGCCAAGACAACTCTGGGGCCAACGTCCTGACTTTC.

The chain links TRBV7-8 to TRBJ2-1, with 8 bases aligning to TRBD2. Trimming removed 1 base from V and 8 bases from J; junction bases left unmatched: 19. The CDR3 has 19 residues. CDR1 is SGHVS, CDR2 FQNEAQ, per germline. The CDR3 region is CASSLVGVSGTSFGHEQFF. As DNA, the CDR3 is TGTGCCAGCAGCTTAGTAGGGGTTAGCGGGACAAGCTTCGGACATGAGCAGTTCTTC.

This chain joins TRBV6-5 and TRBJ2-7; TRBD1 or TRBD2 may be the D gene (5 bases each). The CDR3 is 13 residues long. The germline gives CDR1 MNHEY, CDR2 SVGAGI. V lost 6 bases and J 2 bases, leaving 11 bases between the germline ends. Here the CDR3 DNA reads TGTGCCAGCAGATACGGGGCCGCCTACGAGCAGTACTTC. It encodes CASRYGAAYEQYF.

This sequence joins TRBV6-2 or TRBV6-3 and TRBJ2-3; D possibly corresponds to TRBD1 (5 bases). The CDR3 is made up of 11 amino acids. The germline V gene encodes CDR1 MNHEY and CDR2 SVGEGT. V was clipped by 5 bases and J by 10 bases, with 10 bases between them. This CDR3 reads CASSLGQAQYF. The CDR3 region has the DNA TGTGCCAGCAGTCTCGGACAAGCGCAGTATTTT.

This clone was recorded a few times. The chain employs TRBV3-1 (or the pseudogene TRBV3-2) and TRBJ2-5, with D tentatively TRBD1 (6 bases). Per the germline V gene, CDR1 is LGHDT and CDR2 is YNNKEL (reference sequence). V was trimmed by 0 bases and J by 1 base, leaving 12 bases between them. The CDR3 is 16 residues long. The DNA of the CDR3 is TGTGCCAGCAGCCAAGATCGCCAGGGGAGCCAAGAGACCCAGTACTTC. Residues: CASSQDRQGSQETQYF.

The rearrangement joins TRBV7-6 to TRBJ2-1, with 13 bases lining up with TRBD2. V lost 1 base to trimming and J lost 8 bases; unmatched junction nucleotides: 11. From germline, CDR1 is SGHVS and CDR2 FNYEAQ. The CDR3 has 18 residues. CDR3 nucleotides: TGTGCCAGCAGCTTAGTGGGGGCCTGGACTAGCGGGAGCCATGAGCAGTTCTTC. This translates into CASSLVGAWTSGSHEQFF. Using reference TRBV7-6 and TRBJ2-1 for the parts outside the CDR3, the full variable domain is GAGVSQSPRYKVTKRGQDVALRCDPISGHVSLYWYRQALGQGPEFLTYFNYEAQQDKSGLPNDRFSAERPEGSISTLTIQRTEQRDSAMYRCASSLVGAWTSGSHEQFFGPGTRLTVL.

V and J are TRBV5-4 and TRBJ1-1, with D possibly TRBD1 on 6 matching bases. This CDR3 contains 15 residues. Between the trimmed V and J ends, which lost 0 bases and 5 bases, there was a span of 14 bases. Germline V gene data show CDR1 as SGHNT and CDR2 as YYREEE (reference sequence). DNA for the CDR3: TGTGCCAGCAGCTTGGGCGGGGGAGGGGGGACTGAAGCTTTCTTT. Translated, it gives CASSLGGGGGTEAFF.

The chain recombines TRBV5-4 with TRBJ2-3; 13 positions match TRBD2. CDR1 SGHNT and CDR2 YYREEE come from the germline V gene (reference sequence). This CDR3 spans 16 amino acids. Trimming removed 4 bases from V and 8 bases from J; junction bases left unmatched: 10. The CDR3 DNA sequence: TGTGCCAGCAGCGAAGGGACTAGCGGGGTAGAGGGTACGCAGTATTTT. It is translated as CASSEGTSGVEGTQYF.

CDR3: CASSWTRPSSDTIYF. CDR3 DNA sequence: TGTGCCAGCAGCTGGACAAGGCCGTCGTCGGACACCATATATTTT. The V call is TRBV28, the J call TRBJ1-3; D is perhaps TRBD1 (5 bases). The CDR3 has 15 amino acids. Germline V gene lookup returns CDR1 MDHEN and CDR2 SYDVKM. V lost 6 bases and J lost 8, with 20 bases in between.

V is TRBV6-4 and J is TRBJ2-3; weak D call: TRBD2 (6 bases). V was cut by 6 bases and J by 1 base, with 8 bases left in between. The germline V gene encodes CDR1 MRHNA and CDR2 SNTAGT. This CDR3 has 13 amino acids. The CDR3 here is CASSSSGTDTQYF. The CDR3 DNA reads TGTGCCAGCAGCTCTAGCGGCACAGATACGCAGTATTTT.

Only a few counts were recorded for this clone. This rearrangement joins TRBV7-2 to TRBJ2-3; D possibly corresponds to TRBD2 (6 bases). The ends were cut back, 2 bases at V and 3 bases at J, with 12 bases in the middle. The CDR3 loop spans 15 amino acids. In germline, CDR1 is SGHTA, CDR2 FQGNSA. The CDR3 sequence is CASSLRRDWTDTQYF. CDR3 coding DNA: TGTGCCAGCAGCTTAAGGCGGGATTGGACAGATACGCAGTATTTT.

A note on this clone: Other DNA sequences in the sample encode the same CDR3. This sequence joins TRBV2 and TRBJ2-5, with D possibly matching TRBD1 (6 bases). Germline V CDR1 and CDR2: SNHLY, FYNNEI. The CDR3 has 13 residues. The V end lost 7 bases, the J end lost 1 base, and 10 bases lay between the germline ends. CDR3 loop: CASTRDTQETQYF. DNA of the CDR3: TGTGCCAGCACTCGGGACACCCAAGAGACCCAGTACTTC.

This rearrangement joins TRBV11-2 to TRBJ1-2; TRBD1 matches at 8 bases. The germline V gene encodes CDR1 SGHAT and CDR2 FQNNGV. This CDR3 is 13 amino acids long. Germline trimming cut 0 bases from V and 11 bases from J; bases unmatched to any gene: 5. The CDR3 sequence is CASSLERTGIYTF. The CDR3 DNA reads as TGTGCCAGCAGCTTAGAACGGACAGGGATTTACACCTTC. Complete variable domain (other parts from reference TRBV11-2 and TRBJ1-2): EAGVAQSPRYKIIEKRQSVAFWCNPISGHATLYWYQQILGQGPKLLIQFQNNGVVDDSQLPKDRFSAERLKGVDSTLKIQPAKLEDSAVYLCASSLERTGIYTFGSGTRLTVV.

This clone was detected only once. The chain employs TRBV4-1 and TRBJ2-4, with 8 bases fitting TRBD1. V gave up 4 bases and J gave up 0 bases; unmatched junction bases: 5. CDR1 is MGHRA and CDR2 is YSYEKL in the germline V gene. This CDR3 region has 16 residues. CDR3 coding DNA: TGCGCCAGCAGCCCAGGACAGGGAGCAGCCAAAAACATTCAGTACTTC. Translated, it gives CASSPGQGAAKNIQYF.

The chain couples TRBV5-1 to TRBJ1-1, with 9 bases aligning to TRBD1. The V and J ends lost 3 bases and 9 bases, in that order; junction bases with no gene match: 6. The CDR3 totals 13 residues. Germline V gene data show CDR1 as SGHRS and CDR2 as YFSETQ. The CDR3: CASSSDRGSKAFF. The CDR3 nucleotides are TGCGCCAGCAGCTCCGACAGGGGGAGTAAAGCTTTCTTT. The full variable domain, completed using reference TRBV5-1 and TRBJ1-1, is KAGVTQTPRYLIKTRGQQVTLSCSPISGHRSVSWYQQTPGQGLQFLFEYFSETQRNKGNFPGRFSGRQFSNSRSEMNVSTLELGDSALYLCASSSDRGSKAFFGQGTRLTVV.

The rearrangement links TRBV5-1 to TRBJ1-2; the D is unclear. The CDR3 is 14 amino acids. Trimming removed 0 bases from V and 5 bases from J, with 11 bases in between. Germline V gene data show CDR1 as SGHRS and CDR2 as YFSETQ. CDR3 region: CASSLEGENYGYTF. The CDR3 DNA reads as TGCGCCAGCAGCTTGGAAGGAGAAAATTATGGCTACACCTTC.

This clone was seen once. The CDR3 DNA reads TGTGCCTGGAGTGTAGGCCGCGGTAGCGGGAGAAATGAGCAGTTCTTC. The encoded protein is CAWSVGRGSGRNEQFF. The chain has TRBV30 and TRBJ2-1, with TRBD2 identical over 9 bases. The trim removed 0 bases at V and 7 bases at J, leaving 10 bases unmatched. The V gene's germline CDR1 is GTSNPN and CDR2 SVGIG (reference sequence). The CDR3 runs to 16 residues.

V usage is TRBV30 and J usage is TRBJ1-1; tentatively, D is TRBD1 (6 bases). The CDR3 loop spans 13 amino acids. The germline CDR1 and CDR2 sequences are GTSNPN and SVGIG (reference sequence). Trimming stripped 2 bases from V and 5 bases from J, with 12 bases between. CDR3: CAWSFTGRTEAFF. The DNA for the CDR3 is TGTGCCTGGAGTTTTACAGGGCGAACTGAAGCTTTCTTT.